The text below deals with one T cell receptor (beta chain). Antigen unknown. The CDR3 is made up of 15 amino acids. Trimming stripped 3 bases from V and 6 bases from J, with 16 bases between. Germline assignment: CDR1 LGHNA and CDR2 YSLEER. This sample is drawn from a study of cytomegalovirus exposure and HLA in healthy donors. Study-level results: For presence/absence analyses, sequencing depth was assumed to be roughly uniform across donors. Association of 16,951 TCR beta sequences with HLA alleles was found at 0.05 false discovery rate in a later analysis.

Amplification used 60 Vbeta primers and 13 Jbeta primers. Data came from immunoSEQ multiplex PCR; TCRdb stores just in-frame clones and leaves some out. The table lists 110,000 to 150,000 clones, about 82% of them singletons. The rearrangement joins TRBV4-3 to TRBJ2-3; a possible D gene is TRBD2 (5 bases). Sample: PBMCs. This TCR was recovered from a male donor in good health and CMV-seronegative. CDR3 DNA sequence: TGCGCCAGCAGCCATGGACTGGGTCAGTCCGATACGCAGTATTTT. Protein: CASSHGLGQSDTQYF.